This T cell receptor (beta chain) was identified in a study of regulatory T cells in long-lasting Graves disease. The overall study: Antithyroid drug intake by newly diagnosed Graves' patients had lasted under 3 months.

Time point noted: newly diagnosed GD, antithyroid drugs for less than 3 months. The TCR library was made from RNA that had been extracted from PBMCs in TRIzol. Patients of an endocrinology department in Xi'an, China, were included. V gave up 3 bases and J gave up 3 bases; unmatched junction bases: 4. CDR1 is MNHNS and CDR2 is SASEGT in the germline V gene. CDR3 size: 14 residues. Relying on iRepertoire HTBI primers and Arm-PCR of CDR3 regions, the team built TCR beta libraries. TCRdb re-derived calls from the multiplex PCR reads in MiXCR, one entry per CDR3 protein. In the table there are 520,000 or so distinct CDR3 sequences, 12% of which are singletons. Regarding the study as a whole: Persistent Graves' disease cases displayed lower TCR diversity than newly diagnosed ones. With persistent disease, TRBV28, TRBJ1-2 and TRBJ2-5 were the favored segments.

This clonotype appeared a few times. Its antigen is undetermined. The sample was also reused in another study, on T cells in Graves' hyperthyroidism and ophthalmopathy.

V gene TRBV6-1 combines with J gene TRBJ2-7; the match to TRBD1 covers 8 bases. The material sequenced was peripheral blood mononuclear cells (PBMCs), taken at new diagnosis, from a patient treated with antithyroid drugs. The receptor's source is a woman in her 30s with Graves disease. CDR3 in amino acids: CASSEYRGIYEQYF. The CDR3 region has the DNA TGTGCCAGCAGTGAGTACAGGGGGATCTACGAGCAGTACTTC.